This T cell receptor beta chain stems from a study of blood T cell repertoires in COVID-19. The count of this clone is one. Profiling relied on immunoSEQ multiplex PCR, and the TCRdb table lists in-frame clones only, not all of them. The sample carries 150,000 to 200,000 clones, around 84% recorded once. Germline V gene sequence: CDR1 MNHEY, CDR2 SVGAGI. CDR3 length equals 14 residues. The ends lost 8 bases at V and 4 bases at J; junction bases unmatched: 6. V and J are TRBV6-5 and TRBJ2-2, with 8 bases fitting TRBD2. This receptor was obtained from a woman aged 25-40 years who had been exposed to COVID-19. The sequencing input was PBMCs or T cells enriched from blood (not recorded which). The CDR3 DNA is TGTGCCAGCTTGCCGGGGGGGGCCACCGGGGAGCTGTTTTTT. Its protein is CASLPGGATGELFF.